A selection of T cell receptor beta chains follows, all from one sample in a study of graft-versus-host responses after intestinal transplantation. TCRdb's table, derived via immunoSEQ multiplex PCR, lists solely in-frame clones and lacks some. Of under 75,000 clones listed, 89% are singletons. Material: ileum tissue, obtained around 350 days after transplant. These receptors came from a human patient who received an intestinal transplant, so some T cells may come from the graft donor. Both conserved end residues are part of each CDR3. A D gene is named only where the DNA matches it firmly. The size field is filled for only some rows; it gives once, few, many or a size class.

>TRBV4-1|TRBJ2-6|NA|NA
CASSQGSGSGANVLTF
TGCGCCAGCAGCCAAGGCTCGGGCTCTGGGGCCAACGTCCTGACTTTC
>TRBV10-3|TRBJ1-1|NA|NA
CAISDRGSEAFF
TGTGCCATCAGTGATCGGGGATCAGAAGCTTTCTTT
>TRBV29-1|TRBJ2-1|NA|once
CSVEGVGEIGEQFF
TGCAGCGTTGAAGGTGTTGGGGAGATAGGGGAGCAGTTCTTC
>TRBV14|TRBJ2-4|NA|NA
CASSIQGTGIQYF
TGTGCCAGCAGTATCCAGGGAACGGGCATTCAGTACTTC
>TRBV5-1|TRBJ2-2|TRBD1|NA
CASSLRTGRTGELFF
TGCGCCAGCAGCTTAAGGACAGGGAGGACCGGGGAGCTGTTTTTT
>TRBV5-1|TRBJ2-1|NA|NA
CASSQPTTGNEQFF
TGCGCCAGCAGCCAACCTACCACAGGGAATGAGCAGTTCTTC
>TRBV10-1|TRBJ2-2|NA|NA
CASQGWGTGELFF
TGCGCCAGCCAAGGGTGGGGTACCGGGGAGCTGTTTTTT
>TRBV30|TRBJ1-1|NA|NA
CAWSVERQYTEAFF
TGTGCCTGGAGTGTAGAGAGGCAGTACACTGAAGCTTTCTTT
>TRBV7-9|TRBJ1-4|NA|few
CASESATNEKLFF
TGTGCCAGTGAATCTGCAACTAATGAAAAACTGTTTTTT
>TRBV2|TRBJ1-2|NA|NA
CASSEAGARAYGYTF
TGTGCCAGCAGTGAAGCCGGGGCCCGGGCTTATGGCTACACCTTC
>TRBV15|TRBJ1-6|NA|few
CATATEPYSPLHF
TGTGCCACGGCTACGGAACCCTACTCACCCCTCCACTTT
>TRBV28|TRBJ2-1|NA|NA
CASSSQGDYNEQFF
TGTGCCAGCAGTTCACAGGGAGATTACAATGAGCAGTTCTTC
>TRBV6-1|TRBJ2-1|TRBD2|NA
CASPRGPSGPREQFF
TGTGCCAGCCCTCGAGGGCCTAGCGGACCGAGGGAGCAGTTCTTC
>TRBV6-5|TRBJ2-5|TRBD1|NA
CASTRTGQETQYF
TGTGCCAGCACCCGGACAGGGCAAGAGACCCAGTACTTC
>TRBV30|TRBJ2-4|TRBD2|NA
CAWSVAGGHNIQYF
TGTGCCTGGAGTGTCGCGGGAGGGCATAACATTCAGTACTTC
>TRBV6-6|TRBJ2-7|NA|NA
CASSYLREKGEQYF
TGTGCCAGCAGTTACCTCCGGGAGAAGGGCGAGCAGTACTTC
>TRBV13|TRBJ1-2|NA|NA
CASSPEGLQHEDYGYTF
TGTGCCAGCAGCCCCGAGGGCCTACAGCACGAAGACTATGGCTACACCTTC
>TRBV14|TRBJ2-2|NA|NA
CASGSTHRAPRGELFF
TGTGCCAGCGGATCAACCCACAGGGCCCCTCGCGGGGAGCTGTTTTTT
>TRBV28|TRBJ1-5|NA|NA
CASDRPYHQPQHF
TGTGCCAGCGACAGGCCGTACCATCAGCCCCAGCATTTT
>TRBV6-5|TRBJ1-5|NA|NA
CASSFQTGTQPQHF
TGTGCCAGCAGTTTTCAGACAGGTACTCAGCCCCAGCATTTT